This TCR beta chain appears in the sequencing data of a study of T cell repertoires in cytomegalovirus infection. Each CDR3 protein gets one entry after TCRdb re-called the reads with MiXCR. The sample carries about a million distinct CDR3 sequences, around 32% recorded once. Germline assignment: CDR1 LNHNV and CDR2 YYDKDF (reference sequence). V lost 5 bases and J 6 bases, leaving 19 bases between the germline ends. The CDR3 extends over 15 amino acids. This clonotype showed up just a few times. As yet, its antigen is unknown. V and J are TRBV15 and TRBJ2-5, with a possible D match to TRBD2 (6 bases). This sample comprised cultured CD8+ T cells from PBMCs, obtained from culture after CMV antigen stimulation. The sequence came from a human donor in good health (CMV status not recorded). Some clones in this sample may be carry-over from other donors' samples. The CDR3 here is CATSPRSEGRKTQYF. CDR3 in DNA: TGTGCCACCAGCCCCCGATCGGAGGGACGGAAGACCCAGTACTTC.